This paragraph covers one T cell receptor (beta chain) sequence. Germline assignment: CDR1 MGHRA and CDR2 YSYEKL. This CDR3 spans 20 amino acids. Germline trimming cut 0 bases from V and 7 bases from J; bases unmatched to any gene: 20. The sample originates from a study of shared clonotypes between healthy human individuals. The overall study: For every donor, three CD4 naive, three CD4 memory, two CD8 naive and one CD8 memory plates were used.

The assay was carried out at the deep level. Assay used: immunoSEQ multiplex PCR; TCRdb lists only in-frame clones, some missing. The sample gives around 700,000 clones, roughly 72% of which show up once; around 1.7% is in the top ten. The clonotype comes from a woman aged 30 to 39 in good health. Sequencing was carried out using memory CD4+ T cells sorted from blood. The subset here: CD45RA-negative fraction. The V and J genes are TRBV4-1 and TRBJ1-1, with 10 positions matching TRBD1. The CDR3 DNA is TGCGCCAGCAGCCAAGAGAAACGGACAGGGGGGAAACTGCCCTTATATGAAGCTTTCTTT. This codes for CASSQEKRTGGKLPLYEAFF.